Listed below are T cell receptor beta chains from one sample, sequenced in a study of T cells after yellow fever vaccination. TCRdb processed the 5' RACE reads anew with MiXCR; each CDR3 protein has one entry. The sample holds 200,000 to 300,000 distinct CDR3 sequences, under 15% seen once. Sequenced here: CD4+ T cells sorted from PBMCs, sampled 45 days after the yellow fever booster vaccination. The receptor set was obtained from a young man who received the YFV17D yellow fever vaccine. CDR3s include the opening cysteine and the closing phenylalanine or tryptophan. A D gene is named only where the DNA matches it firmly. The size field is filled for only some rows; it gives once, few, many or a size class.

v_call,cdr3_length,d_call,j_call,clone_size,cdr3_nt,cdr3_aa
TRBV20-1,13,.,TRBJ1-5,few,TGCAGTGCTAGAGATACCAGCAATCAGCCCCAGCATTTT,CSARDTSNQPQHF
TRBV12-3/TRBV12-4,14,.,TRBJ2-5,few,TGTGCCAGCAGTTTAGGAGGAGGGTCAGAGACCCAGTACTTC,CASSLGGGSETQYF
TRBV25-1,13,.,TRBJ1-1,few,TGTGCCAGCAGTGAATTGTTGAACACTGAAGCTTTCTTT,CASSELLNTEAFF
TRBV5-1,13,.,TRBJ2-7,.,TGCGCCAGCAGCGAAAAGGGTCCCTACGAGCAGTACTTC,CASSEKGPYEQYF
TRBV6-2/TRBV6-3,13,.,TRBJ2-5,few,TGTGCCAGCAGGATCTCGAGGGAAGAGACCCAGTACTTC,CASRISREETQYF
TRBV20-1,14,.,TRBJ2-5,.,TGCAGTGCCTACGGCAGCGGTCGCGGGGAGACCCAGTACTTC,CSAYGSGRGETQYF
TRBV20-1,13,TRBD2,TRBJ2-1,few,TGCAGTGAAGTTTCCGGGACTAGAAATGAGCAGTTCTTC,CSEVSGTRNEQFF
TRBV5-1,15,.,TRBJ2-1,.,TGCGCCAGCAGCTCGGCTCACGCTACCTACAATGAGCAGTTCTTC,CASSSAHATYNEQFF
TRBV5-1,14,.,TRBJ1-1,.,TGCGCCAGCAGCTTGGTCCAGGGATTCACTGAAGCTTTCTTT,CASSLVQGFTEAFF
TRBV28,17,TRBD2,TRBJ2-7,few,TGTGCCAGCAGTTTGGTTGGGCTAACTAGCGGGACCTACGAGCAGTACTTC,CASSLVGLTSGTYEQYF
TRBV18,15,.,TRBJ1-1,.,TGTGCCAGCTCACGGGGGCCCGGGACGGACACTGAAGCTTTCTTT,CASSRGPGTDTEAFF
TRBV6-6,12,.,TRBJ2-5,.,TGTGCCAGCAGTGGGGCGCAAGAGACCCAGTACTTC,CASSGAQETQYF
TRBV6-2/TRBV6-3,15,.,TRBJ2-7,few,TGTGCCAGCAGTTTGAGGGGGGGACGGTCCTACGAGCAGTACTTC,CASSLRGGRSYEQYF
TRBV12-3/TRBV12-4,13,.,TRBJ1-6,.,TGTGCCAGCAGGGGGGATGAGTATTCACCCCTCCACTTT,CASRGDEYSPLHF
TRBV12-3/TRBV12-4,14,.,TRBJ2-7,.,TGTGCCAGCAGTTTTTCGCGGGGAGGGGGTGAGCAGTACTTC,CASSFSRGGGEQYF
TRBV7-2,14,.,TRBJ2-2,many,TGTGCCAGCAGCGCTTACTCGGGCACCGGGGAGCTGTTTTTT,CASSAYSGTGELFF
TRBV6-1,17,.,TRBJ1-4,.,TGTGCCAGCAGGTCACCGGGCCAAGGGTCAACTAATGAAAAACTGTTTTTT,CASRSPGQGSTNEKLFF
TRBV27,16,.,TRBJ2-2,few,TGTGCCAGCAGTTTATCGATTGGGCGTGGCACCGGGGAGCTGTTTTTT,CASSLSIGRGTGELFF
TRBV20-1,11,.,TRBJ1-1,few,TGCAGTGCTGGGCGGGACACTGAAGCTTTCTTT,CSAGRDTEAFF
TRBV24-1,13,.,TRBJ2-7,.,TGTGCCACCAGCGGACAGTCACAATACGAGCAGTACTTC,CATSGQSQYEQYF
TRBV4-1,18,TRBD2,TRBJ2-2,.,TGCGCCAGCAGCCAAACAGCGATAAGCGGGAGCTTGGCCGGGGAGCTGTTTTTT,CASSQTAISGSLAGELFF
TRBV10-3,13,TRBD1,TRBJ1-5,once,TGTGCCATCAGCCTACAGGGGGATCAGCCCCAGCATTTT,CAISLQGDQPQHF
TRBV5-6,14,.,TRBJ2-5,few,TGTGCCAGCAGCTTGATCACTAGGAAGAGATCCCAGTACTTC,CASSLITRKRSQYF
TRBV5-1,13,.,TRBJ1-2,many,TGCGCCAGCAGCTTGGGACAGCACTATGGCTACACCTTC,CASSLGQHYGYTF
TRBV9,15,TRBD2,TRBJ2-1,.,TGTGCCAGCAGCGTAGCGGGGACTACCTACAATGAGCAGTTCTTC,CASSVAGTTYNEQFF
TRBV14,14,.,TRBJ2-6,few,TGTGCCAGCAGCCAAGTAGCCGGGGCCAACGTCCTGACTTTC,CASSQVAGANVLTF
TRBV20-1,14,.,TRBJ2-3,.,TGCAGTGCTAGAAGGCGGGGTAGCACAGATACGCAGTATTTT,CSARRRGSTDTQYF
TRBV6-1,15,TRBD2,TRBJ2-7,.,TGTGCCAGCAAGGTCAGGCGGGAGGGCCGATACGAGCAGTACTTC,CASKVRREGRYEQYF
TRBV4-3,16,.,TRBJ2-1,few,TGCGCCAGCAGCCCTGACGACTCGCCCCGCATCAATGAGCAGTTCTTC,CASSPDDSPRINEQFF
TRBV3-1,14,.,TRBJ2-7,.,TGTGCCAGCAGCCCGGGGACGGGCACTAACGAGCAGTACTTC,CASSPGTGTNEQYF
TRBV10-2,14,.,TRBJ2-3,few,TGCGCCAGCAGTGGATTTACATACACAGATACGCAGTATTTT,CASSGFTYTDTQYF
TRBV24-1,13,.,TRBJ2-1,few,TGTGCCACCAGTGGGTCCGCCTCCAATGAGCAGTTCTTC,CATSGSASNEQFF
TRBV3-1,16,.,TRBJ2-5,few,TGTGCCAGCAGCCAAGACACCCTAAGACATCAAGAGACCCAGTACTTC,CASSQDTLRHQETQYF
TRBV11-2,13,.,TRBJ1-2,few,TGTGCCAGCAGCTTAGGGGGACTGGCCGGGTTCACCTTC,CASSLGGLAGFTF
TRBV5-5,17,TRBD1,TRBJ1-2,.,TGTGCCAGCAGCTTGACTCGCGGGACAGGGCTGAATGATGGCTACACCTTC,CASSLTRGTGLNDGYTF
TRBV19,16,TRBD2,TRBJ2-3,.,TGTGCCAGTAGTTCCCCCGGGACTACCAGCACAGATACGCAGTATTTT,CASSSPGTTSTDTQYF
TRBV11-2,13,.,TRBJ2-1,.,TGTGCCAGCAGCTTACCGGCCCTTAATGAGCAGTTCTTC,CASSLPALNEQFF
TRBV14,13,.,TRBJ2-5,few,TGTGCCAGCAGCCAAAGTCGTAAAGAGACCCAGTACTTC,CASSQSRKETQYF
TRBV3-1,15,TRBD2,TRBJ2-1,.,TGTGCCAGCAGCCAAGACTCGGGACTACTCGGTGAGCAGTTCTTC,CASSQDSGLLGEQFF
TRBV10-3,13,.,TRBJ2-7,.,TGTGCCATCAGTGAGATCCAAAATTACGAGCAGTACTTC,CAISEIQNYEQYF
TRBV19,14,.,TRBJ2-7,few,TGTGCCAGAGTACCAGACAGGAGATCCTACGAGCAGTACTTC,CARVPDRRSYEQYF
TRBV27,13,TRBD1,TRBJ2-5,.,TGTGCCAGCAGCTCGCAGGGGGTGAAGACCCAGTACTTC,CASSSQGVKTQYF
TRBV15,14,.,TRBJ2-2,few,TGTGCCCATTCCGAGGGATACAACACCGGGGAGCTGTTTTTT,CAHSEGYNTGELFF
TRBV6-1,13,.,TRBJ1-4,few,TGTGCCAGCAGTGAAGTCCGTTTTGAAAAACTGTTTTTT,CASSEVRFEKLFF
TRBV29-1,20,TRBD2,TRBJ2-4,many,TGCAGCGTTGAATGGGTGGGACTAGCGGGAGTGCTTGTGTCCAAAAACATTCAGTACTTC,CSVEWVGLAGVLVSKNIQYF
TRBV24-1,13,.,TRBJ2-7,many,TGTGCCACCAGTCGGGACACCGCCTACGAGCAGTACTTC,CATSRDTAYEQYF
TRBV29-1,13,TRBD1,TRBJ1-1,many,TGCAGCGTGTACAGGGGCGTGAACACTGAAGCTTTCTTT,CSVYRGVNTEAFF